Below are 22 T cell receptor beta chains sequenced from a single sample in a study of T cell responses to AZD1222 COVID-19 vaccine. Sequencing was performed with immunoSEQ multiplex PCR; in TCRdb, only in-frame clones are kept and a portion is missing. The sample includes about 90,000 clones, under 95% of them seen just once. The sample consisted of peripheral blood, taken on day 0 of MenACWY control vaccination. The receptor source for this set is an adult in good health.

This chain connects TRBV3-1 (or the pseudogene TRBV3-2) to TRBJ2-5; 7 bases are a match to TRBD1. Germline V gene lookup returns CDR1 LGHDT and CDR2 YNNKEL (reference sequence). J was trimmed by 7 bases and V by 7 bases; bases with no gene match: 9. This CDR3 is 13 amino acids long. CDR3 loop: CASIRRGLRTQYF. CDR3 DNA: TGTGCCAGCATAAGAAGGGGGCTTAGGACCCAGTACTTC.

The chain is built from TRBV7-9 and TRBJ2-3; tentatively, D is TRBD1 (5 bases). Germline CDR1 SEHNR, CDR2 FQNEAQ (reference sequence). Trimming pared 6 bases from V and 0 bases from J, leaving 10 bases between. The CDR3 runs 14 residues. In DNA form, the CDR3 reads TGTGCCAGCAGTAGGGGCGCGAGCACAGATACGCAGTATTTT. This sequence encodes CASSRGASTDTQYF. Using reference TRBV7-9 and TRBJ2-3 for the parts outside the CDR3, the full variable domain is DTGVSQNPRHKITKRGQNVTFRCDPISEHNRLYWYRQTLGQGPEFLTYFQNEAQLEKSRLLSDRFSAERPKGSFSTLEIQRTEQGDSAMYLCASSRGASTDTQYFGPGTRLTVL.

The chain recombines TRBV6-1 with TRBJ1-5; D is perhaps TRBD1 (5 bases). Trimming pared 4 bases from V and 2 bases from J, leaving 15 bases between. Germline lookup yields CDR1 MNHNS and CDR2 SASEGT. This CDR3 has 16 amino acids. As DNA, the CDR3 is TGTGCCAGCAGTGGGCAGGGAGTTATTGGCAATCAGCCCCAGCATTTT. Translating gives CASSGQGVIGNQPQHF.

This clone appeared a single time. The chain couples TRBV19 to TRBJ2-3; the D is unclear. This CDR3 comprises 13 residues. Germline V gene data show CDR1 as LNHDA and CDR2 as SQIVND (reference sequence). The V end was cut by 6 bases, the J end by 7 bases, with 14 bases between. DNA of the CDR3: TGTGCCAGTAGCGCGGATTGGGGTAATACGCAGTATTTT. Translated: CASSADWGNTQYF.

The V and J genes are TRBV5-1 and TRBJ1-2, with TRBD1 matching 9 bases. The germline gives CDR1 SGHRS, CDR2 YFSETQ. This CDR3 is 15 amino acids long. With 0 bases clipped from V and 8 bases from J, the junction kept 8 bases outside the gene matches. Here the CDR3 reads CASSLVGQGSEGYTF. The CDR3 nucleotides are TGCGCCAGCAGCTTGGTGGGACAGGGTTCGGAAGGCTACACCTTC.

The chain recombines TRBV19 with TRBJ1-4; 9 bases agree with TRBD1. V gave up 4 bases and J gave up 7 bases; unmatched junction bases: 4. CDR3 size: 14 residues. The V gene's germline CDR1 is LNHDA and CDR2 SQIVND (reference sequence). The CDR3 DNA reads TGTGCCAGTAGTAACCGGGACAGGGCTGAAAAACTGTTTTTT. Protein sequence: CASSNRDRAEKLFF.

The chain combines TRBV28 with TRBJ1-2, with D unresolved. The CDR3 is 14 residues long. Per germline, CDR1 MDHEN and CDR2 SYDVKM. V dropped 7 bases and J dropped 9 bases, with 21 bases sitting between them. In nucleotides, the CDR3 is TGTGCCAGCACCCTCAGGACGGAGCCCTTGCGCTACACCTTC. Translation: CASTLRTEPLRYTF.

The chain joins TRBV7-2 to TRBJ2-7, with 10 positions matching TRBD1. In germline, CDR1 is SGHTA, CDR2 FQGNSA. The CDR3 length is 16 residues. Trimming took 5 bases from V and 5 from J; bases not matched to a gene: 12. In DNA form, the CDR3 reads TGTGCCAGCAGCCTACATCCGCCGGGACAGGGGAACGAGCAGTACTTC. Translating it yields CASSLHPPGQGNEQYF.

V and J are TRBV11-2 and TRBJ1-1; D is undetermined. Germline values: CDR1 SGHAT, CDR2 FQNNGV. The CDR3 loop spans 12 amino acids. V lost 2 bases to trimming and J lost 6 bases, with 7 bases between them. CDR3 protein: CASSLQASEAFF. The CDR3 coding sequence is TGTGCCAGCAGCTTACAGGCTTCTGAAGCTTTCTTT.

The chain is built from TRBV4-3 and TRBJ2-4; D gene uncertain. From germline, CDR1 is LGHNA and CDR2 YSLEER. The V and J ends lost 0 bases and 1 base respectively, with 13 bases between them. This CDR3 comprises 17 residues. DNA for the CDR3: TGCGCCAGCAGCCAAGATGTTACTCGCGAGGCCAAAAACATTCAGTACTTC. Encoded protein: CASSQDVTREAKNIQYF.

The CDR3: CASSRFGGEETQYF. The CDR3 DNA is TGTGCCAGCAGCCGCTTCGGGGGAGAAGAGACCCAGTACTTC. This chain connects TRBV9 to TRBJ2-5; tentatively, D is TRBD2 (6 bases). Germline V CDR1 and CDR2: SGDLS, YYNGEE. This CDR3 region has 14 residues. The V and J ends lost 4 bases and 3 bases respectively, with 13 bases between them. Using reference TRBV9 and TRBJ2-5 for the parts outside the CDR3, the full variable domain is DSGVTQTPKHLITATGQRVTLRCSPRSGDLSVYWYQQSLDQGLQFLIQYYNGEERAKGNILERFSAQQFPDLHSELNLSSLELGDSALYFCASSRFGGEETQYFGPGTRLLVL.

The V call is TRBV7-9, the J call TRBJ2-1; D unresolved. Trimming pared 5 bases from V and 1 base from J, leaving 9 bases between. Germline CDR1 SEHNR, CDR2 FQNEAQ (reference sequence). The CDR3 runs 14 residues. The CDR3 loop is CASSIGMSYNEQFF. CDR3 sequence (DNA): TGTGCCAGCAGCATAGGTATGTCCTACAATGAGCAGTTCTTC. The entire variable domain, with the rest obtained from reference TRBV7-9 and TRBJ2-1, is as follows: DTGVSQNPRHKITKRGQNVTFRCDPISEHNRLYWYRQTLGQGPEFLTYFQNEAQLEKSRLLSDRFSAERPKGSFSTLEIQRTEQGDSAMYLCASSIGMSYNEQFFGPGTRLTVL.

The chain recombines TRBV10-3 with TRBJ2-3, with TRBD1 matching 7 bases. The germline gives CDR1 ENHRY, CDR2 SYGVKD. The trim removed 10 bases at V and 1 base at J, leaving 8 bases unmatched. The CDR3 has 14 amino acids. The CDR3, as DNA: TGTGCCACCCGAGGGGGCTCCGGCACAGATACGCAGTATTTT. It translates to CATRGGSGTDTQYF.

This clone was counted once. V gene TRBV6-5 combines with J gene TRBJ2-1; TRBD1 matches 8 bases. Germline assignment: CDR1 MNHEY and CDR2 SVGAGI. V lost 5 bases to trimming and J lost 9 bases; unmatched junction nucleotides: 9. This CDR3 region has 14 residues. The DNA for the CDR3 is TGTGCCAGCAGTAGACAGGGGTCCTTGGGTGAGCAGTTCTTC. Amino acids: CASSRQGSLGEQFF.

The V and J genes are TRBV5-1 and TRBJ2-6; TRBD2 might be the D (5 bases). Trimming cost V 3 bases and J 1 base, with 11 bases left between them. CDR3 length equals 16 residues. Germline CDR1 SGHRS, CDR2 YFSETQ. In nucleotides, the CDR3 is TGCGCCAGCAGCTGGGCGGGTCCGTCTGGGGCCAACGTCCTGACTTTC. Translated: CASSWAGPSGANVLTF. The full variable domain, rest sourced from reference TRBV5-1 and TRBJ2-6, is KAGVTQTPRYLIKTRGQQVTLSCSPISGHRSVSWYQQTPGQGLQFLFEYFSETQRNKGNFPGRFSGRQFSNSRSEMNVSTLELGDSALYLCASSWAGPSGANVLTFGAGSRLTVL.

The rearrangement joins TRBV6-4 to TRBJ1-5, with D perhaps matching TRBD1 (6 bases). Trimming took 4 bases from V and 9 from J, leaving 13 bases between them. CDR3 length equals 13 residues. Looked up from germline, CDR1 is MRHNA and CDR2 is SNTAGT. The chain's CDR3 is CASSAEQGRPQHF. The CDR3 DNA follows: TGTGCCAGCAGTGCCGAACAGGGAAGGCCCCAGCATTTT.

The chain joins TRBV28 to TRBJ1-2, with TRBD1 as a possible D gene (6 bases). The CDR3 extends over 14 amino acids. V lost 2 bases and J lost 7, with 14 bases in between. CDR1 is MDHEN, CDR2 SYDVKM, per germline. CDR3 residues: CASSLGLQGLGYTF. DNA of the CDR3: TGTGCCAGCAGTTTAGGGTTACAGGGCCTTGGCTACACCTTC.

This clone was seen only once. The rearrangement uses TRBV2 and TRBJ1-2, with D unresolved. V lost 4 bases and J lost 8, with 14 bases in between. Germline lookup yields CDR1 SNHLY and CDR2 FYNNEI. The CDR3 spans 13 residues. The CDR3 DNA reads TGTGCCAGCAGTGTCCAACAGCTTCTGGGCTACACCTTC. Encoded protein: CASSVQQLLGYTF.

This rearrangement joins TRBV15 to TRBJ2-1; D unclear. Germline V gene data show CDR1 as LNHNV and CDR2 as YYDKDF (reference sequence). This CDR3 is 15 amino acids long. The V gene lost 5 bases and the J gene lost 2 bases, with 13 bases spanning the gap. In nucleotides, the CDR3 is TGTGCCACCAGCGGAGTCCGCGGCCCCTACAATGAGCAGTTCTTC. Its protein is CATSGVRGPYNEQFF. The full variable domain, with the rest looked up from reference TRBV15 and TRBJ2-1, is DAMVIQNPRYQVTQFGKPVTLSCSQTLNHNVMYWYQQKSSQAPKLLFHYYDKDFNNEADTPDNFQSRRPNTSFCFLDIRSPGLGDTAMYLCATSGVRGPYNEQFFGPGTRLTVL.

CDR3 DNA sequence: TGCGCCAGCACCCCGACTAGCGGGAGGGCCTACAATGAGCAGTTCTTC. Its translation is CASTPTSGRAYNEQFF. The genes are TRBV10-2 and TRBJ2-1; TRBD2 agrees at 14 bases. Looked up from germline, CDR1 is WSHSY and CDR2 is SAAADI. The CDR3 extends over 16 amino acids. The ends lost 7 bases at V and 2 bases at J; junction bases unmatched: 4.

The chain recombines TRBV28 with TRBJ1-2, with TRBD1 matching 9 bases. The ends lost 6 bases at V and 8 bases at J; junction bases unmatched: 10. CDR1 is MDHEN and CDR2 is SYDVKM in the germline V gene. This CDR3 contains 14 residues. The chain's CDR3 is CASSGTGQGYGYTF. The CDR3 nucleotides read TGTGCCAGCAGCGGTACGGGACAGGGTTACGGCTACACCTTC.

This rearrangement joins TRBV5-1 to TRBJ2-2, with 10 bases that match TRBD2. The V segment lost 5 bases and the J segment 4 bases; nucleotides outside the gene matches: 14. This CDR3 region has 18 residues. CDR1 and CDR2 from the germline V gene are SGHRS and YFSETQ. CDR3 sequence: CASRRTLAGVRGTGELFF. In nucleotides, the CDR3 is TGCGCCAGCAGACGGACCCTAGCGGGAGTCAGGGGCACCGGGGAGCTGTTTTTT. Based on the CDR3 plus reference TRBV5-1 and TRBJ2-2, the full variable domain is KAGVTQTPRYLIKTRGQQVTLSCSPISGHRSVSWYQQTPGQGLQFLFEYFSETQRNKGNFPGRFSGRQFSNSRSEMNVSTLELGDSALYLCASRRTLAGVRGTGELFFGEGSRLTVL.